A selection of T cell receptor beta chains follows, all from one sample in a study of identical twins. A single record per CDR3 protein comes from TCRdb applying MiXCR to the 5' RACE reads. The sample lists about 210,000 distinct CDR3 sequences, less than 9.5% occurring once. Sequenced input: memory (CD45RO+) T cells sorted from blood. These receptors were obtained from a woman between 18 and 29 years old in good health. Each CDR3 is given without its conserved first and last residue.

cdr3_length	v_call	j_call	cdr3_aa
10	TRBV12-3/TRBV12-4	TRBJ1-1	ASRYNRGEAF
11	TRBV7-2	TRBJ2-7	ASSLNSGNEQY
11	TRBV20-1	TRBJ2-5	SARWQGEETQY
13	TRBV5-1	TRBJ2-3	ASSPGQFPLDTQY
12	TRBV9	TRBJ2-7	ASSVSLVSYEQY
9	TRBV7-6	TRBJ2-7	ASSERVGQY
10	TRBV7-6	TRBJ1-4	ASSTNNEKLF
12	TRBV10-1	TRBJ2-7	ASLGSGVSYEQY
10	TRBV6-2/TRBV6-3	TRBJ1-2	ASSFRGLKGT
17	TRBV11-2	TRBJ2-1	ASSRDYAGGVSSYNEQF
13	TRBV27	TRBJ2-1	TSSLIGWGKVEQF
11	TRBV30	TRBJ1-5	AWRPDSNQPQH
12	TRBV7-2	TRBJ1-1	ASIKEGVNTEAF
14	TRBV24-1	TRBJ2-5	ATSDPTSGGQETQY
12	TRBV5-8	TRBJ1-5	ASSTRDRPQPQH
13	TRBV5-1	TRBJ2-1	ASSHGTGVYNEQF
11	TRBV24-1	TRBJ2-2	ATNGGSTGELF
11	TRBV7-9	TRBJ1-1	ASSQGGGTEAF
12	TRBV5-5	TRBJ2-7	AMWPGQILYEQY
15	TRBV5-1	TRBJ2-1	ASSLGSGTSQLNEQF
9	TRBV7-2	TRBJ2-7	ASSLGPINH
14	TRBV6-5	TRBJ2-5	ASSYGAGGLGKTQY
13	TRBV12-3/TRBV12-4	TRBJ1-2	ASSPTGGKGYGYT
17	TRBV20-1	TRBJ2-1	SARGSGTGILSSYNEQF
10	TRBV12-3/TRBV12-4	TRBJ1-2	ASSLSRDGYT
14	TRBV5-1	TRBJ2-1	ASRLQLAGGLNEQF
15	TRBV12-2	TRBJ1-1	ASRFYLPGTENTEAF
14	TRBV2	TRBJ2-1	ASSDSGKGGYNEQF
10	TRBV20-1	TRBJ2-1	SSFLASNEQF
15	TRBV7-2	TRBJ2-1	ASSLAILAGGYNEQF
13	TRBV4-2	TRBJ2-3	ACSQDLLAPDTQY
9	TRBV20-1	TRBJ2-3	SAGRLDTQY
12	TRBV10-2	TRBJ2-3	ASSDQDRANTQY
9	TRBV7-2	TRBJ2-1	ASSADRGLF
14	TRBV20-1	TRBJ1-5	SARDPGQGKGQPQH
10	TRBV7-2	TRBJ2-5	ASSLRKGTQY
12	TRBV29-1	TRBJ2-7	SVGASGDSYEQY
13	TRBV6-1	TRBJ2-5	ASSEVWTTLETQY
13	TRBV7-8	TRBJ2-1	ASSFISSSYNEQF
11	TRBV5-1	TRBJ1-5	ASSSDWNQPQH
13	TRBV5-1	TRBJ2-7	ASSRTGTGGHEQY
13	TRBV12-3/TRBV12-4	TRBJ2-2	ASTASGRFTGELF
13	TRBV5-1	TRBJ1-3	ASSLQIPEGNTIY
10	TRBV15	TRBJ2-7	ATSRGSYEQY
14	TRBV27	TRBJ1-1	ASSSESRGLRAEAF
12	TRBV5-1	TRBJ1-4	ASSLEPVSEKLF
16	TRBV11-1	TRBJ2-2	ASSPMPNPGLNTGELF
14	TRBV5-1	TRBJ1-3	ASSLAGGAGGNTIY
13	TRBV10-3	TRBJ2-1	AIRTEGGSYNEQF
11	TRBV11-3	TRBJ2-1	ASSPRGYNEQF